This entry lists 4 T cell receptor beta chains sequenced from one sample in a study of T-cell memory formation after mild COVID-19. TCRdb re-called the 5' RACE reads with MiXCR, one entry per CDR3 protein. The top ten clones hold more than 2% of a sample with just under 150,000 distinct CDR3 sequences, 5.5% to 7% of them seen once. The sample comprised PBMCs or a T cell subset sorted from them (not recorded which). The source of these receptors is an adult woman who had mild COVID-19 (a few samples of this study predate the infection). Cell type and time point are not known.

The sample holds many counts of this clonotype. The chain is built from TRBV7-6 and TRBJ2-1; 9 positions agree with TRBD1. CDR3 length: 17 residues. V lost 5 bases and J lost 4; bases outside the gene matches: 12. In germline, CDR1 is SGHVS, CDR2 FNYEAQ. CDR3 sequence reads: CASSPQGGTGIYNEQFF. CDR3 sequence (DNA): TGTGCCAGCAGCCCCCAGGGGGGGACAGGGATTTACAATGAGCAGTTCTTC.

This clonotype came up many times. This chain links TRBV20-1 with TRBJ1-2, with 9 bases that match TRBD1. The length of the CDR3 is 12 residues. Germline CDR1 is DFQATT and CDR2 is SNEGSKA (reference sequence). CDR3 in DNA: TGCACCCCGGGACAGGGAAACTATGGCTACACCTTC. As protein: CTPGQGNYGYTF.

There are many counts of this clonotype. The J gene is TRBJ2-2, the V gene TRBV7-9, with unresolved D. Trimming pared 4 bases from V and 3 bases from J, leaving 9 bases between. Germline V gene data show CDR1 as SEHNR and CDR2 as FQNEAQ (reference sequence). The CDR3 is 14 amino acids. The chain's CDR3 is CASSSVGYTGELFF. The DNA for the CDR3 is TGTGCCAGCAGCTCAGTGGGTTACACCGGGGAGCTGTTTTTT. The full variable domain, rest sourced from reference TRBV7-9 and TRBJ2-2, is DTGVSQNPRHKITKRGQNVTFRCDPISEHNRLYWYRQTLGQGPEFLTYFQNEAQLEKSRLLSDRFSAERPKGSFSTLEIQRTEQGDSAMYLCASSSVGYTGELFFGEGSRLTVL.

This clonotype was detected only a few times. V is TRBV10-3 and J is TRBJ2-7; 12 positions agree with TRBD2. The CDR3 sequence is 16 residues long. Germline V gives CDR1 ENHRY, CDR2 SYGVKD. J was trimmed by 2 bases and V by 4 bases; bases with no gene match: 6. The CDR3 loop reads CAISVEGLAGPYEQYF. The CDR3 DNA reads TGTGCCATCAGTGTAGAGGGACTAGCGGGCCCCTACGAGCAGTACTTC.